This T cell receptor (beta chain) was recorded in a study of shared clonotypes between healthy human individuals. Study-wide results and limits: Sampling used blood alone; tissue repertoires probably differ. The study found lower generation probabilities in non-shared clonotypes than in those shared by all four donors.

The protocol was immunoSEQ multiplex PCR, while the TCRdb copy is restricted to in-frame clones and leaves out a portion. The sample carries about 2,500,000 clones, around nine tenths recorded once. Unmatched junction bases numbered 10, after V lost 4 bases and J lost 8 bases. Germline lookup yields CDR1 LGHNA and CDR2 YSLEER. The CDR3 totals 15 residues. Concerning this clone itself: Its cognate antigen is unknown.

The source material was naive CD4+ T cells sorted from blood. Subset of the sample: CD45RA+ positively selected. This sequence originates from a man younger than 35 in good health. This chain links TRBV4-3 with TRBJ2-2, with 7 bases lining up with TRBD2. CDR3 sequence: CASSPGLIISGELFF. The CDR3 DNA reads TGCGCCAGCAGCCCGGGACTAATAATCTCGGGGGAGCTGTTTTTT.